The 31 T cell receptor beta chains reported below all come from one sample, sequenced in a study of T cells in Graves' hyperthyroidism and ophthalmopathy. RNA transcripts served as the template for amplifying TCR beta CDR3 regions. The TCR CDR3 first-round RT-PCR relied on the HTBI primer set. MiXCR, applied by TCRdb to the multiplex PCR reads, yields one record per CDR3 protein. Counted here are more than 250,000 distinct CDR3 sequences, around 15% occurring once; the ten biggest clones make up more than 30%. Sequencing was carried out using blood. Receptors originate from a woman aged 45-60 years with Graves' hyperthyroidism that later progressed to Graves' ophthalmopathy.

This clonotype has at least ten counts. The chain links TRBV30 to TRBJ1-4, with D perhaps matching TRBD1 (6 bases). The CDR3 totals 14 residues. Deletions cut 3 bases from V and 7 bases from J, with 15 bases between. Germline CDR1 is GTSNPN and CDR2 is SVGIG (reference sequence). In nucleotides, the CDR3 is TGTGCCTGGAGGGTGGCAGGGGCGGTTGAAAAACTGTTTTTT. Its protein is CAWRVAGAVEKLFF.

This clonotype was seen repeatedly, ten times or more. The chain has TRBV5-1 and TRBJ2-2; TRBD1 matches at 8 bases. J was trimmed by 1 base and V by 5 bases; bases with no gene match: 7. Germline V gene sequence: CDR1 SGHRS, CDR2 YFSETQ. This CDR3 is 16 amino acids long. CDR3 amino acids: CASRPPGTGNTGELFF. In DNA, the CDR3 is TGCGCCAGCAGACCCCCCGGGACAGGGAACACCGGGGAGCTGTTTTTT.

Many counts were recorded for this clonotype. CDR3 nucleotides: TGCAGTGCTAGGCGACTAGCGGGAACGGACACAGATACGCAGTATTTT. Amino acid sequence: CSARRLAGTDTDTQYF. This chain uses TRBV20-1 with TRBJ2-3; 11 nucleotides align to TRBD2. The CDR3 totals 16 residues. V lost 3 bases, J lost 2 bases, and 7 bases stayed unmatched. CDR1 and CDR2 from the germline V gene are DFQATT and SNEGSKA (reference sequence).

Concerning this clonotype: A much larger clonotype is one base distant, so this may be a read error. The V and J genes are TRBV18 and TRBJ2-2, with 7 nucleotides matching TRBD2. This CDR3 has 15 amino acids. Germline V lookup: CDR1 KGHSH, CDR2 LQKENI. V lost 3 bases to trimming and J lost 7 bases; unmatched junction nucleotides: 8. The DNA for the CDR3 is TGTGCCAGCTCACCGGGGCTAGCGGTAGACGGGGAGCTGTTTTTT. Translated, it gives CASSPGLAVDGELFF.

This clonotype was seen a few times. This chain joins TRBV29-1 and TRBJ2-1; D might be TRBD2 (5 bases). V was clipped by 4 bases and J by 8 bases, with 15 bases between them. Per germline, CDR1 SQVTM and CDR2 ANQGSEA. This CDR3 has 13 amino acids. The CDR3 coding sequence is TGCAGCGTTGGAAGAGGGATGGGCTATGAGCAGTTCTTC. Encoded protein: CSVGRGMGYEQFF.

In its sample, this clonotype was seen many times. The rearrangement joins TRBV11-2 to TRBJ2-3; D possibly corresponds to TRBD1 (5 bases). Germline CDR1 and CDR2: SGHAT and FQNNGV. The CDR3 is 14 amino acids. Trimming cost V 5 bases and J 3 bases, with 12 bases left between them. CDR3 sequence reads: CASSPGAKTDTQYF. As DNA, the CDR3 is TGTGCCAGCAGCCCTGGGGCTAAAACAGATACGCAGTATTTT.

This clonotype appeared a few times. The V and J genes are TRBV6-1 and TRBJ2-3, with D unclear. The CDR3 is made up of 12 amino acids. The V end was cut by 8 bases, the J end by 7 bases, with 13 bases between. Germline loops: CDR1 MNHNS, CDR2 SASEGT. CDR3 loop: CASSLAANTQYF. The CDR3 region has the DNA TGTGCCAGCTCCCTTGCCGCTAATACGCAGTATTTT.

This clonotype was recorded a few times. The chain is built from TRBV5-1 and TRBJ1-5; 9 bases match TRBD1. Germline V lookup: CDR1 SGHRS, CDR2 YFSETQ. The CDR3 extends over 15 amino acids. V lost 1 base to trimming and J lost 4 bases; unmatched junction nucleotides: 3. The CDR3 is CASSLLGQGNQPQHF. DNA for the CDR3: TGCGCCAGCAGCTTGCTGGGACAGGGTAATCAGCCCCAGCATTTT.

This clonotype appeared many times. V usage is TRBV18 and J usage is TRBJ1-5; a possible D gene is TRBD1 (6 bases). The CDR3 totals 15 residues. V lost 0 bases and J 2 bases, leaving 8 bases between the germline ends. Germline V gives CDR1 KGHSH, CDR2 LQKENI. In DNA form, the CDR3 reads TGTGCCAGCTCACCACCCTCAGGGGGCAATCAGCCCCAGCATTTT. It yields the protein CASSPPSGGNQPQHF.

This clonotype showed up many times. V gene TRBV27 combines with J gene TRBJ2-3; D unresolved. The germline gives CDR1 MNHEY, CDR2 SMNVEV (reference sequence). This CDR3 comprises 16 residues. The germline V and J ends were trimmed by 5 bases and 2 bases, with 17 bases remaining between them. CDR3 region: CASSPTIAGITDTQYF. The CDR3 DNA follows: TGTGCCAGCAGTCCAACAATAGCAGGTATCACAGATACGCAGTATTTT.

The chain links TRBV2 to TRBJ1-2, with D hard to call. V lost 3 bases, J lost 8 bases, and 13 bases lay in between. The CDR3 length is 13 residues. CDR1 is SNHLY and CDR2 is FYNNEI in the germline V gene. The CDR3 loop reads CASSDTRTRGYTF. DNA for the CDR3: TGTGCCAGCAGTGACACCCGGACCCGGGGCTACACCTTC.

The chain joins TRBV20-1 to TRBJ1-5; D remains unclear. V lost 5 bases to trimming and J lost 5 bases, with 13 bases between them. CDR3 size: 13 residues. The V gene's germline CDR1 is DFQATT and CDR2 SNEGSKA (reference sequence). Written as DNA, the CDR3 is TGCAGTGCTTATGGTACGGGAGATCAGCCCCAGCATTTT. Translated: CSAYGTGDQPQHF.

Comment on this clonotype: This may stem from a read error, because a much larger clone lies one nucleotide away. This chain links TRBV2 with TRBJ1-6; D is unclear. The CDR3 extends over 12 amino acids. Germline CDR1 SNHLY, CDR2 FYNNEI. V was pared by 11 bases and J by 7 bases, with 12 bases between. The CDR3 nucleotides read TGTGCCGGCGGAGGGTGGAATTCACCCCTCCACTTT. Amino acids: CAGGGWNSPLHF.

This clonotype was seen repeatedly, ten times or more. This chain's CDR3 is CASTAGVGFYGYTF. CDR3 bases: TGTGCCAGCACTGCCGGAGTGGGATTCTATGGCTACACCTTC. The rearrangement joins TRBV28 to TRBJ1-2, with D uncertain. The CDR3 is 14 amino acids. The germline V gene encodes CDR1 MDHEN and CDR2 SYDVKM. The ends were cut back, 7 bases at V and 4 bases at J, with 16 bases in the middle.

CDR3 in DNA: TGCAGTGCTAGACGGAGCAATCAGCCCCAGCATTTT. The encoded protein is CSARRSNQPQHF. The chain is built from TRBV20-1 and TRBJ1-5; D remains ambiguous. The germline V and J ends were trimmed by 2 bases and 1 base, with 3 bases remaining between them. CDR3 size: 12 residues. Germline loops: CDR1 DFQATT, CDR2 SNEGSKA (reference sequence).

This clonotype was recorded at least ten times. The J gene is TRBJ1-5, the V gene TRBV3-1; D unresolved. This CDR3 contains 14 residues. The germline V and J ends were trimmed by 1 base and 7 bases, with 11 bases remaining between them. Germline lookup yields CDR1 LGHDT and CDR2 YNNKEL (reference sequence). CDR3 residues: CASSQGELGQPQHF. CDR3 DNA sequence: TGTGCCAGCAGCCAAGGGGAGCTTGGGCAGCCCCAGCATTTT.

This clonotype was picked up many times. The V gene is TRBV3-1, the J gene TRBJ1-6, with 11 bases that match TRBD1. This CDR3 has 18 residues. Germline V gene data show CDR1 as LGHDT and CDR2 as YNNKEL (reference sequence). The V gene end was trimmed by 1 base and the J gene end by 5 bases; junction bases not matched to a gene: 7. The CDR3 sequence: CASSQVTGTGGHNSPLHF. The CDR3 DNA sequence: TGTGCCAGCAGCCAAGTAACCGGGACAGGGGGTCATAATTCACCCCTCCACTTT.

The table lists this clonotype with a few counts. The chain recombines TRBV19 with TRBJ2-2; 12 bases are shared with TRBD2. The V segment lost 6 bases and the J segment 5 bases; nucleotides outside the gene matches: 4. CDR1 and CDR2 from the germline V gene are LNHDA and SQIVND (reference sequence). The CDR3 spans 15 residues. The CDR3 sequence: CASRRLAGDTGELFF. The CDR3 DNA sequence: TGTGCCAGTAGGAGACTAGCGGGAGATACCGGGGAGCTGTTTTTT.

This clonotype was seen many times. CDR3 region: CASSLSGRREQYF. The CDR3 coding sequence is TGTGCCAGCAGTTTAAGCGGGCGTCGCGAGCAGTACTTC. The chain couples TRBV28 to TRBJ2-7; D perhaps matches TRBD2 (6 bases). Germline values: CDR1 MDHEN, CDR2 SYDVKM. Trimming took 2 bases from V and 6 from J, leaving 11 bases between them. The CDR3 is 13 amino acids. The complete variable domain, with remaining parts taken from reference TRBV28 and TRBJ2-7, reads DVKVTQSSRYLVKRTGEKVFLECVQDMDHENMFWYRQDPGLGLRLIYFSYDVKMKEKGDIPEGYSVSREKKERFSLILESASTNQTSMYLCASSLSGRREQYFGPGTRLTVT.

Of note for this clonotype: This could be a read error, since a much larger clone is one nucleotide away. The V call is TRBV6-2 or TRBV6-3, the J call TRBJ1-2; D possibly corresponds to TRBD1 (6 bases). V gave up 8 bases and J gave up 1 base, with 14 bases separating them. This CDR3 comprises 14 residues. The germline gives CDR1 MNHEY, CDR2 SVGEGT. This CDR3 is CASGGLRSNYGYTF. CDR3 sequence (DNA): TGTGCCAGCGGGGGGCTTCGGAGTAACTATGGCTACACCTTC.

The genes are TRBV9 and TRBJ2-7; D may be TRBD2 (6 bases). In germline, CDR1 is SGDLS, CDR2 YYNGEE. Trimming took off 3 bases at V and 3 bases at J, with 13 bases between the two ends. There are 14 residues in the CDR3. In nucleotides, the CDR3 is TGTGCCAGCAGCGCGCGATGGGGGGACTACGAGCAGTACTTC. It specifies CASSARWGDYEQYF.

This rearrangement joins TRBV7-8 to TRBJ2-1; D is uncertain. Germline CDR1 is SGHVS and CDR2 is FQNEAQ. CDR3 length equals 14 residues. V lost 0 bases to trimming and J lost 5 bases, with 8 bases between them. CDR3: CASSLARINNEQFF. The CDR3 nucleotides read TGTGCCAGCAGCTTAGCGCGGATCAACAATGAGCAGTTCTTC. The complete variable domain, with remaining parts taken from reference TRBV7-8 and TRBJ2-1, reads GAGVSQSPRYKVAKRGQDVALRCDPISGHVSLFWYQQALGQGPEFLTYFQNEAQLDKSGLPSDRFFAERPEGSVSTLKIQRTQQEDSAVYLCASSLARINNEQFFGPGTRLTVL.

In its sample, this clonotype was seen many times. The chain couples TRBV6-1 to TRBJ2-1, with 8 bases fitting TRBD2. V shed 5 bases and J 7 bases; nucleotides not matched to a gene: 10. CDR1 MNHNS and CDR2 SASEGT come from the germline V gene. The CDR3 contains 15 residues. CDR3 DNA sequence: TGTGCCAGCAGTTATAGCGGGACCCAGGGTAATGAGCAGTTCTTC. It yields the protein CASSYSGTQGNEQFF.

The V and J genes are TRBV28 and TRBJ1-6; TRBD1 might be the D (6 bases). This CDR3 is 15 amino acids long. V was cut by 6 bases and J by 10 bases, with 19 bases left in between. CDR1 is MDHEN, CDR2 SYDVKM, per germline. DNA for the CDR3: TGTGCCAGCAGCCTATACAGGGTTAGAGGATCACCCCTCCACTTT. Protein product: CASSLYRVRGSPLHF.

This clonotype showed up many times. This rearrangement joins TRBV28 to TRBJ1-2, with D unclear. CDR1 is MDHEN, CDR2 SYDVKM, per germline. CDR3 size: 16 residues. The V end was cut by 6 bases, the J end by 6 bases, with 23 bases between. As DNA, the CDR3 is TGTGCCAGCAGCCCCATCCTTCTTTCGCTGTTTCATGGCTACACCTTC. It encodes CASSPILLSLFHGYTF.

This clonotype was seen repeatedly, ten times or more. The chain is built from TRBV28 and TRBJ1-2; D gene unclear. The CDR3 has 12 residues. The V end lost 2 bases, the J end lost 7 bases, and 8 bases lay between the germline ends. Per the germline V gene, CDR1 is MDHEN and CDR2 is SYDVKM. CDR3 protein: CASSLMKGGYTF. For the CDR3, the DNA is TGTGCCAGCAGTTTAATGAAGGGTGGCTACACCTTC.

This clonotype has at least ten counts. CDR3 region: CASSYSLYNEQFF. Written as DNA, the CDR3 is TGTGCCAGCAGTTACTCGCTATACAATGAGCAGTTCTTC. The V and J genes are TRBV6-5 and TRBJ2-1; D is unresolved. V lost 0 bases to trimming and J lost 4 bases, with 4 bases between them. This CDR3 is 13 amino acids long. Germline loops: CDR1 MNHEY, CDR2 SVGAGI.

This chain joins TRBV6-1 and TRBJ1-3, with TRBD1 matching 7 bases. The CDR3 totals 16 residues. J lost 2 bases, V lost 8 bases, and 12 bases had no gene match. Per germline, CDR1 MNHNS and CDR2 SASEGT. CDR3 DNA sequence: TGTGCCAGCGCTCTCAGGGGGGGATCTGCTGGAAACACCATATATTTT. As protein: CASALRGGSAGNTIYF.

Concerning this clonotype: A much larger clone lies a single base off, so this may be a read error. This chain uses TRBV3-1 with TRBJ1-1; TRBD1 might be the D (6 bases). This CDR3 is 14 amino acids long. V was cut by 4 bases and J by 8 bases, with 17 bases left in between. Germline V gives CDR1 LGHDT, CDR2 YNNKEL (reference sequence). The CDR3: CASSPRGPRVEAFF. The CDR3, as DNA: TGTGCCAGCAGCCCCCGGGGGCCTCGAGTAGAAGCTTTCTTT.

This clonotype was counted ten times or more. V usage is TRBV2 and J usage is TRBJ2-1; no reliable D call. CDR3 size: 15 residues. V gave up 8 bases and J gave up 7 bases, with 21 bases separating them. Germline V gene lookup returns CDR1 SNHLY and CDR2 FYNNEI. The CDR3 loop is CASPRALVNRNEQFF. The CDR3 bases are TGTGCCAGCCCAAGGGCCCTGGTTAATCGAAATGAGCAGTTCTTC.

This clonotype was detected ten times or more. The genes are TRBV7-9 and TRBJ2-1, with 11 bases that match TRBD2. The CDR3 extends over 17 amino acids. Germline CDR1 reads SEHNR; CDR2 reads FQNEAQ (reference sequence). V shed 5 bases, J shed 8 bases, and the junction held 14 bases outside the gene matches. CDR3 in amino acids: CASSIGTELAGGHEQFF. The CDR3 nucleotides read TGTGCCAGCAGCATCGGGACGGAGCTAGCGGGAGGCCATGAGCAGTTCTTC.